Below are 21 T cell receptor beta chains sequenced from a single sample in a study of cytomegalovirus exposure and HLA in healthy donors. PCR involved 60 Vbeta and 13 Jbeta primers. The method was immunoSEQ multiplex PCR; TCRdb's version includes in-frame clones alone and lacks a portion of them. The sample consists of about 140,000 clones, 73% of them appearing once. What was sequenced was PBMCs. The receptor source for this set is a human donor in good health.

The chain employs TRBV5-1 and TRBJ1-6; D gene ambiguous. Per the germline V gene, CDR1 is SGHRS and CDR2 is YFSETQ. Trimming shortened V by 7 bases and J by 3 bases, and 11 bases separated the two germline ends. CDR3 length: 14 residues. CDR3 DNA: TGCGCCAGCTCTAGAATGAACTATAATTCACCCCTCCACTTT. Protein product: CASSRMNYNSPLHF.

V and J are TRBV12-2 and TRBJ2-4; the table assigns TRBD2, which was not confirmed against the DNA. TRBV12-2 is listed as a pseudogene. The CDR3 spans 16 residues. The CDR3: CASRLSQRPDKNIQYF. As DNA, the CDR3 is TGTGCAAGTCGCTTATCGCAGCGTCCGGACAAAAACATTCAGTACTTC.

This chain links TRBV7-6 with TRBJ2-3; maybe TRBD1 (6 bases). The ends were cut back, 5 bases at V and 4 bases at J, with 13 bases in the middle. Germline CDR1 reads SGHVS; CDR2 reads FNYEAQ. The CDR3 extends over 14 amino acids. CDR3 nucleotides: TGTGCCAGCAGCCCCACAGGGCCGCCAGATACGCAGTATTTT. It yields the protein CASSPTGPPDTQYF.

V gene TRBV9 combines with J gene TRBJ1-2; TRBD1 matches at 8 bases. Germline CDR1 and CDR2: SGDLS and YYNGEE. V dropped 1 base and J dropped 4; count of bases not matched to a gene: 15. This CDR3 region has 18 residues. The CDR3 loop is CASSVTDRGNIMGYGYTF. The CDR3 DNA is TGTGCCAGCAGCGTAACTGACAGGGGAAATATTATGGGCTATGGCTACACCTTC.

The chain recombines TRBV9 with TRBJ2-5; TRBD2 agrees at 11 bases. This CDR3 is 14 amino acids long. Germline V gene sequence: CDR1 SGDLS, CDR2 YYNGEE. V lost 4 bases, J lost 7 bases, and 6 bases stayed unmatched. In DNA form, the CDR3 reads TGTGCCAGCAGCTCGGGACTAGCGGAGAGGACCCAGTACTTC. This gives the protein CASSSGLAERTQYF.

This chain links TRBV7-3 with TRBJ2-2, with TRBD2 matching over 9 bases. The V gene's germline CDR1 is SGHTA and CDR2 FQGTGA. The CDR3 loop spans 15 amino acids. Unmatched junction bases numbered 9, after V lost 5 bases and J lost 8 bases. The CDR3 protein is CASSALTSGAGELFF. In DNA form, the CDR3 reads TGTGCCAGCAGCGCCCTGACTAGCGGCGCTGGGGAGCTGTTTTTT.

The rearrangement joins TRBV19 to TRBJ2-6; D may be TRBD2 (6 bases). The CDR3 is 16 amino acids. Germline loops: CDR1 LNHDA, CDR2 SQIVND (reference sequence). V shed 3 bases and J shed 3 bases, with 12 bases lying between them. The CDR3 DNA follows: TGTGCCAGTAGTATGAAGGGAGGCGGTGGGGCCAACGTCCTGACTTTC. As protein: CASSMKGGGGANVLTF.

The gene calls are TRBV5-1 and TRBJ2-1, with D unresolved. The germline gives CDR1 SGHRS, CDR2 YFSETQ. The CDR3 totals 14 residues. V lost 2 bases, J lost 9 bases, and 15 bases lay in between. CDR3 residues: CASSFAGDSREQFF. CDR3 bases: TGCGCCAGCAGCTTTGCCGGTGATTCACGTGAGCAGTTCTTC.

V is TRBV23-1 and J is TRBJ2-7; 8 bases fit TRBD1. TRBV23-1 is given ORF status, its function remaining uncertain. V was clipped by 8 bases and J by 0 bases; unmatched bases: 12. This CDR3 has 16 amino acids. The CDR3 DNA reads TGCGCCAGCTATAGTAAAGGGACAGGCATCTCCTACGAGCAGTACTTC. This gives the protein CASYSKGTGISYEQYF.

The V and J genes are TRBV4-2 and TRBJ1-1, with 9 bases that match TRBD1. The CDR3 totals 14 residues. Germline V gives CDR1 LGHNA, CDR2 YNFKEQ. Trimming at V came to 0 bases and at J to 9 bases, leaving 5 bases not matched to a gene. The CDR3 reads CASSQEGQGGKAFF. The CDR3 nucleotides read TGTGCCAGCAGCCAAGAGGGACAGGGCGGGAAAGCTTTCTTT.

The rearrangement links TRBV29-1 to TRBJ1-1; D is undetermined. The CDR3 extends over 17 amino acids. CDR1 and CDR2 from the germline V gene are SQVTM and ANQGSEA. V lost 1 base to trimming and J lost 0 bases, with 18 bases between them. CDR3 region: CSVEGLANVALNTEAFF. CDR3 bases: TGCAGCGTTGAAGGTTTGGCAAACGTAGCTTTGAACACTGAAGCTTTCTTT.

The rearrangement uses TRBV9 and TRBJ2-7, with 8 bases matching TRBD2. CDR1 and CDR2 from the germline V gene are SGDLS and YYNGEE. The CDR3 length is 16 residues. The J segment lost 6 bases and the V segment lost 0 bases, leaving 11 bases of the junction unmatched. The CDR3 spells CASSVGERESLGEQYF. CDR3 DNA: TGTGCCAGCAGCGTAGGGGAGCGGGAGTCGTTGGGCGAGCAGTACTTC.

The rearrangement links TRBV4-1 to TRBJ1-6; D gene unclear. CDR1 and CDR2 from the germline V gene are MGHRA and YSYEKL. The CDR3 contains 13 residues. V was shortened by 2 bases and J by 9 bases, with 8 bases between the two germline ends. The CDR3 protein is CASSQRSVSPLHF. The CDR3, as DNA: TGCGCCAGCAGCCAACGAAGCGTTTCACCCCTCCACTTT.

The chain is built from TRBV7-3 and TRBJ1-2, with a possible D match to TRBD1 (5 bases). CDR1 and CDR2 from the germline V gene are SGHTA and FQGTGA. Trimming took off 0 bases at V and 6 bases at J, with 11 bases between the two ends. CDR3 length: 14 amino acids. The CDR3 loop is CASSLTGGGNGYTF. In nucleotides, the CDR3 is TGTGCCAGCAGCTTAACTGGGGGGGGAAATGGCTACACCTTC.

The chain links TRBV29-1 to TRBJ2-1, with 15 bases matching TRBD2. With V trimmed by 6 bases and J by 6 bases, 3 bases remained unmatched. Germline lookup yields CDR1 SQVTM and CDR2 ANQGSEA. The CDR3 totals 14 residues. DNA for the CDR3: TGCAGCGTAGAGGGACTAGCGGGGGGCAATGAGCAGTTCTTC. Residues: CSVEGLAGGNEQFF.

Here the CDR3 DNA reads TGTGCCAGCAGCAACAAGTGGGGCACAGGGGTTCATTTTTCACCCCTCCACTTT. It encodes CASSNKWGTGVHFSPLHF. The V call is TRBV11-3, the J call TRBJ1-6; 7 bases align to TRBD1. The CDR3 length is 18 residues. CDR1 is SGHNT and CDR2 is YENEEA in the germline V gene. With V trimmed by 5 bases and J by 9 bases, 19 bases remained unmatched.

This chain joins TRBV5-4 and TRBJ2-5; 8 bases are shared with TRBD1. The CDR3 is made up of 16 amino acids. The trim removed 0 bases at V and 3 bases at J, leaving 7 bases unmatched. The germline CDR1 and CDR2 sequences are SGHNT and YYREEE (reference sequence). CDR3 loop: CASSLDRTGLKETQYF. CDR3 nucleotides: TGTGCCAGCAGCTTGGACCGGACAGGGTTGAAAGAGACCCAGTACTTC.

The CDR3 DNA follows: TGCGCCAGCAGTTACACCGGGACAGGGGAATCTGGAAACACCATATATTTT. Protein: CASSYTGTGESGNTIYF. This chain uses TRBV5-1 with TRBJ1-3; 10 bases fit TRBD1. The trim removed 5 bases at V and 1 base at J, leaving 9 bases unmatched. Germline V gives CDR1 SGHRS, CDR2 YFSETQ. This CDR3 spans 17 amino acids. Full variable domain (remainder filled in from reference TRBV5-1 and TRBJ1-3): KAGVTQTPRYLIKTRGQQVTLSCSPISGHRSVSWYQQTPGQGLQFLFEYFSETQRNKGNFPGRFSGRQFSNSRSEMNVSTLELGDSALYLCASSYTGTGESGNTIYFGEGSWLTVV.

The chain joins TRBV18 to TRBJ1-6; 9 bases are a match to TRBD1. The length of the CDR3 is 14 residues. J lost 7 bases, V lost 5 bases, and 3 bases had no gene match. Germline loops: CDR1 KGHSH, CDR2 LQKENI. The CDR3 here is CASSADRGNSPLHF. In DNA, the CDR3 is TGTGCCAGCTCAGCGGACAGGGGAAATTCACCCCTCCACTTT.

V and J are TRBV4-2 and TRBJ2-7; TRBD1 aligns across 8 bases. V trimming: 7 bases; J trimming: 1 base; junction bases outside the gene matches: 12. CDR3 size: 16 residues. Germline CDR1 LGHNA, CDR2 YNFKEQ. The CDR3 bases are TGTGCCAGCATAATCAACCGGGACAGGATTTCCTACGAGCAGTACTTC. Residues: CASIINRDRISYEQYF.

The chain carries TRBV7-9 and TRBJ1-4, with D unclear. Trimming pared 8 bases from V and 7 bases from J, leaving 5 bases between. The CDR3 totals 10 residues. Germline loops: CDR1 SEHNR, CDR2 FQNEAQ (reference sequence). The chain's CDR3 is CASGREKLFF. CDR3 DNA sequence: TGTGCCAGCGGCCGTGAAAAACTGTTTTTT.